One sample yielded the 32 T cell receptor beta chains listed below, sequenced in a study of blood T cell repertoires in COVID-19. Produced via immunoSEQ multiplex PCR; TCRdb's table is partial and in-frame only. The sample lists around 46,000 clones, about 85% occurring once. Sequences were obtained from peripheral blood. These receptors came from a man aged 35 to 55 with active COVID-19.

V usage is TRBV28 and J usage is TRBJ1-1; no definite D call. The CDR3 runs 14 residues. Trimming shortened V by 8 bases and J by 0 bases, and 13 bases separated the two germline ends. Germline CDR1 MDHEN, CDR2 SYDVKM. CDR3 sequence: CASYSWAMNTEAFF. The CDR3 nucleotides are TGTGCCAGCTACTCGTGGGCCATGAACACTGAAGCTTTCTTT.

The rearrangement links TRBV25-1 to TRBJ1-5; 8 bases align to TRBD1. V dropped 6 bases and J dropped 5; count of bases not matched to a gene: 3. Germline assignment: CDR1 MGHDK and CDR2 SYGVNS. This CDR3 spans 13 amino acids. The CDR3 here is CASSLQGDQPQHF. CDR3 bases: TGTGCCAGCAGCTTACAGGGGGATCAGCCCCAGCATTTT.

J is TRBJ1-1 and V is TRBV24-1; 11 bases map to TRBD1. This CDR3 is 15 amino acids long. The germline gives CDR1 KGHDR, CDR2 SFDVKD. V gave up 2 bases and J gave up 3 bases; unmatched junction bases: 1. CDR3 sequence: CATSDWDRGDTEAFF. The CDR3 region has the DNA TGTGCCACCAGTGATTGGGACAGGGGGGACACTGAAGCTTTCTTT.

The CDR3 coding sequence is TGTGCCAGCAGCTCCACCGGCGGCCTCTATGGCTACACCTTC. Translating it yields CASSSTGGLYGYTF. The chain joins TRBV7-2 to TRBJ1-2; D not certain. The CDR3 covers 14 residues. V shed 4 bases and J shed 4 bases, with 13 bases lying between them. Germline V lookup: CDR1 SGHTA, CDR2 FQGNSA.

This chain uses TRBV5-5 with TRBJ2-7, with TRBD1 matching over 7 bases. Germline CDR1 and CDR2: SGHKS and YYEKEE (reference sequence). The CDR3 consists of 17 residues. V lost 4 bases and J lost 6; bases outside the gene matches: 19. The CDR3 loop is CASSPRTGRGNISEQYF. Here the CDR3 DNA reads TGTGCCAGCAGCCCCCGGACGGGCAGGGGGAACATAAGCGAGCAGTACTTC.

The gene calls are TRBV6-6 and TRBJ1-2, with 7 bases matching TRBD1. In germline, CDR1 is MNHNY, CDR2 SVGAGI (reference sequence). The CDR3 is made up of 14 amino acids. V was clipped by 5 bases and J by 1 base; unmatched bases: 4. CDR3 protein: CASSTGQVNYGYTF. In DNA, the CDR3 is TGTGCCAGCAGTACCGGACAGGTTAACTATGGCTACACCTTC.

V usage is TRBV5-1 and J usage is TRBJ1-2; D gene uncertain. The CDR3 extends over 16 amino acids. Germline V gene data show CDR1 as SGHRS and CDR2 as YFSETQ. Trimming removed 3 bases at V and 4 bases at J, with 19 bases between. CDR3 sequence (DNA): TGCGCCAGCAGCTCCCGGGGTGTCGGAACAACCTATGGCTACACCTTC. This encodes CASSSRGVGTTYGYTF.

This chain links TRBV19 with TRBJ1-6; D may be TRBD1 (5 bases). The length of the CDR3 is 15 residues. Germline V gene data show CDR1 as LNHDA and CDR2 as SQIVND (reference sequence). Trimming shortened V by 1 base and J by 6 bases, and 10 bases separated the two germline ends. Here the CDR3 reads CASSIAPGLNSPLHF. DNA of the CDR3: TGTGCCAGTAGTATAGCCCCAGGGCTTAATTCACCCCTCCACTTT.

V usage is TRBV2 and J usage is TRBJ1-6; D not resolved. CDR1 SNHLY and CDR2 FYNNEI come from the germline V gene. CDR3 length: 16 residues. Trimming took 2 bases from V and 5 from J, leaving 13 bases between them. The CDR3, as DNA: TGTGCCAGCAGTGAATGGGCCTACAGAGATAATTCACCCCTCCACTTT. This translates into CASSEWAYRDNSPLHF.

This clone was seen only once. This sequence joins TRBV7-9 and TRBJ1-1; 7 nucleotides align to TRBD1. Trimming took 2 bases from V and 1 from J; bases not matched to a gene: 10. Germline V gene sequence: CDR1 SEHNR, CDR2 FQNEAQ (reference sequence). CDR3 size: 17 residues. CDR3 residues: CASSLRRQGSSNTEAFF. CDR3 nucleotides: TGTGCCAGCAGCTTACGCCGACAGGGATCGTCGAACACTGAAGCTTTCTTT.

V gene TRBV6-5 combines with J gene TRBJ2-1; D ambiguous. The CDR3 length is 15 residues. V was shortened by 4 bases and J by 3 bases, with 13 bases between the two germline ends. Germline values: CDR1 MNHEY, CDR2 SVGAGI. The CDR3 sequence: CASSSYDERYNEQFF. CDR3 in DNA: TGTGCCAGCAGTTCCTACGACGAGCGCTACAATGAGCAGTTCTTC.

The genes are TRBV7-2 and TRBJ2-3; D might be TRBD2 (7 bases). Germline CDR1 and CDR2: SGHTA and FQGNSA. CDR3 length: 15 residues. Trimming stripped 5 bases from V and 6 bases from J, with 18 bases between. The CDR3 loop is CASSRQGGGLDTQYF. CDR3 nucleotide sequence: TGTGCCAGCAGCAGGCAGGGAGGGGGGCTCGATACGCAGTATTTT. The full variable domain, in which reference TRBV7-2 and TRBJ2-3 provide the parts outside the CDR3, is GAGVSQSPSNKVTEKGKDVELRCDPISGHTALYWYRQSLGQGLEFLIYFQGNSAPDKSGLPSDRFSAERTGGSVSTLTIQRTQQEDSAVYLCASSRQGGGLDTQYFGPGTRLTVL.

The chain combines TRBV19 with TRBJ2-2; 10 bases are shared with TRBD2. From germline, CDR1 is LNHDA and CDR2 SQIVND (reference sequence). The junction had 8 bases not matched to a gene; V was cut back by 7 bases and J by 6 bases. This CDR3 has 15 residues. As DNA, the CDR3 is TGTGCCAGTACCCGGACTAGCGGCCTGTCCGGGGAGCTGTTTTTT. Protein: CASTRTSGLSGELFF. The variable domain in full, with the rest retrieved from reference TRBV19 and TRBJ2-2, is DGGITQSPKYLFRKEGQNVTLSCEQNLNHDAMYWYRQDPGQGLRLIYYSQIVNDFQKGDIAEGYSVSREKKESFPLTVTSAQKNPTAFYLCASTRTSGLSGELFFGEGSRLTVL.

Relative to its sample, this clone is medium-sized. The chain is built from TRBV28 and TRBJ1-5; D perhaps matches TRBD1 (6 bases). The CDR3 totals 19 residues. V gave up 6 bases and J gave up 0 bases, with 24 bases separating them. Germline V gives CDR1 MDHEN, CDR2 SYDVKM. The CDR3 coding sequence is TGTGCCAGCAGGTTACAAATCTATATGGGGGCCCATAGCAATCAGCCCCAGCATTTT. Its translation: CASRLQIYMGAHSNQPQHF.

This chain connects TRBV12-3 or TRBV12-4 to TRBJ2-1; the D is unclear. The CDR3 consists of 12 residues. Trimming cost V 4 bases and J 7 bases, with 8 bases left between them. CDR3 in amino acids: CASSSDSNEQFF. The CDR3 DNA reads as TGTGCCAGCAGTTCAGACTCGAATGAGCAGTTCTTC.

The CDR3 DNA reads TGTGCCAGCAGCCCCCAGGGTTACCGCACAGATACGCAGTATTTT. This encodes CASSPQGYRTDTQYF. This chain links TRBV7-8 with TRBJ2-3; D is perhaps TRBD1 (5 bases). This CDR3 region has 15 residues. V was trimmed by 5 bases and J by 1 base, leaving 13 bases between them. Per the germline V gene, CDR1 is SGHVS and CDR2 is FQNEAQ.

J is TRBJ2-7 and V is TRBV5-6; 7 bases align to TRBD2. The CDR3 is 13 residues long. Germline assignment: CDR1 SGHDT and CDR2 YYEEEE. V shed 5 bases, J shed 2 bases, and the junction held 4 bases outside the gene matches. For the CDR3, the DNA is TGTGCCAGCAGTTGGCGGGAGACCTACGAGCAGTACTTC. It encodes CASSWRETYEQYF.

The chain employs TRBV7-3 and TRBJ2-7; 8 positions agree with TRBD1. Germline V gene data show CDR1 as SGHTA and CDR2 as FQGTGA. V lost 5 bases and J lost 3; bases outside the gene matches: 3. The CDR3 is made up of 13 amino acids. CDR3 region: CASSTDRGYEQYF. CDR3 coding DNA: TGTGCCAGCAGCACAGACAGGGGCTACGAGCAGTACTTC. Using reference TRBV7-3 and TRBJ2-7 for the parts outside the CDR3, the full variable domain is GAGVSQTPSNKVTEKGKYVELRCDPISGHTALYWYRQSLGQGPEFLIYFQGTGAADDSGLPNDRFFAVRPEGSVSTLKIQRTERGDSAVYLCASSTDRGYEQYFGPGTRLTVT.

This clone was picked up a small number of times. V is TRBV7-2 and J is TRBJ2-7; TRBD2 agrees at 7 bases. Losses at the gene ends were 5 bases for V and 2 bases for J; bases not matched to a gene: 9. The CDR3 totals 15 residues. Germline V CDR1 and CDR2: SGHTA, FQGNSA. The CDR3 protein is CASSLSGTGTYEQYF. The CDR3 coding sequence is TGTGCCAGCAGCCTAAGCGGGACGGGAACCTACGAGCAGTACTTC.

The chain has TRBV4-2 and TRBJ1-2; the D is unclear. The germline gives CDR1 LGHNA, CDR2 YNFKEQ. Trimming removed 0 bases at V and 3 bases at J, with 8 bases between. The CDR3 loop spans 14 amino acids. CDR3 amino acids: CASSQEPGDYGYTF. CDR3 sequence (DNA): TGTGCCAGCAGCCAAGAGCCCGGGGACTATGGCTACACCTTC.

This clone was seen only once. V is TRBV10-3 and J is TRBJ2-7; 9 positions agree with TRBD1. The junction had 9 bases not matched to a gene; V was cut back by 5 bases and J by 1 base. This CDR3 comprises 16 residues. CDR1 is ENHRY and CDR2 is SYGVKD in the germline V gene. CDR3 nucleotide sequence: TGTGCCATCAGTATGGGGGGGACAGGGCGGTCCTACGAGCAGTACTTC. Amino acid sequence: CAISMGGTGRSYEQYF.

The rearrangement uses TRBV28 and TRBJ2-5, with D possibly TRBD1 on 6 matching bases. The CDR3 extends over 15 amino acids. Germline V lookup: CDR1 MDHEN, CDR2 SYDVKM. Trimming shortened V by 7 bases and J by 2 bases, and 17 bases separated the two germline ends. The CDR3 nucleotides are TGTGCCAGCAAGTGGGAAGGGGGAGAACAAGAGACCCAGTACTTC. This encodes CASKWEGGEQETQYF.

The chain has TRBV4-1 and TRBJ1-2, with 7 nucleotides matching TRBD1. Germline CDR1 and CDR2: MGHRA and YSYEKL. The V gene end was trimmed by 0 bases and the J gene end by 4 bases; junction bases not matched to a gene: 5. The CDR3 spans 15 residues. CDR3 nucleotide sequence: TGCGCCAGCAGCCAAGAGAACAGGGGAGTCTATGGCTACACCTTC. Translation gives CASSQENRGVYGYTF.

As regards this clone: The junction shows a germline mismatch at one end, possibly a read error. J is TRBJ1-6 and V is TRBV19, with D hard to call. The germline gives CDR1 LNHDA, CDR2 SQIVND (reference sequence). The CDR3 runs 13 residues. The CDR3 nucleotides are TGTGTCAGTAGTACCACAGACGGTTCACCCCTCCACTTT. Its protein is CVSSTTDGSPLHF.

This chain uses TRBV27 with TRBJ1-5; D call uncertain. Looked up from germline, CDR1 is MNHEY and CDR2 is SMNVEV (reference sequence). The CDR3 is 14 amino acids. The germline V and J ends were trimmed by 2 bases and 5 bases, with 10 bases remaining between them. Here the CDR3 reads CASSLKPDYQPQHF. CDR3 in DNA: TGTGCCAGCAGTTTAAAGCCAGACTATCAGCCCCAGCATTTT.

This chain joins TRBV7-3 and TRBJ1-1, with D possibly matching TRBD1 (5 bases). The CDR3 loop spans 14 amino acids. V was trimmed by 1 base and J by 4 bases, leaving 10 bases between them. CDR1 is SGHTA, CDR2 FQGTGA, per germline. The CDR3 loop reads CASSLSYGGTEAFF. CDR3 in DNA: TGTGCCAGCAGCTTAAGTTACGGGGGCACTGAAGCTTTCTTT.

This clone has just one count. This sequence joins TRBV19 and TRBJ1-2, with a possible D match to TRBD1 (6 bases). The length of the CDR3 is 14 residues. CDR1 and CDR2 (germline): LNHDA, SQIVND (reference sequence). Trimming stripped 6 bases from V and 5 bases from J, with 16 bases between. The CDR3, as DNA: TGTGCCAGTAGGATCCCAGGGGACGAATATGGCTACACCTTC. Encoded protein: CASRIPGDEYGYTF.

The genes are TRBV30 and TRBJ2-1, with 13 nucleotides matching TRBD2. This CDR3 region has 14 residues. Trimming removed 2 bases from V and 13 bases from J; junction bases left unmatched: 8. Germline CDR1 GTSNPN, CDR2 SVGIG (reference sequence). The CDR3 region has the DNA TGTGCCTGGAGTTTAACTAGCGGGAGGGCCGAACAGTTCTTC. Translation: CAWSLTSGRAEQFF. Together with reference TRBV30 and TRBJ2-1, the CDR3 gives the full variable domain: SQTIHQWPATLVQPVGSPLSLECTVEGTSNPNLYWYRQAAGRGLQLLFYSVGIGQISSEVPQNLSASRPQDRQFILSSKKLLLSDSGFYLCAWSLTSGRAEQFFGPGTRLTVL.

The J gene is TRBJ1-6, the V gene TRBV5-1, with 8 bases lining up with TRBD1. The CDR3 runs 16 residues. The V gene end was trimmed by 4 bases and the J gene end by 7 bases; junction bases not matched to a gene: 10. Germline values: CDR1 SGHRS, CDR2 YFSETQ. The CDR3, as DNA: TGCGCCAGCAGCCTGGAGACAGGGGAAGGGAATTCACCCCTCCACTTT. This sequence encodes CASSLETGEGNSPLHF. The whole variable domain, filled in from reference TRBV5-1 and TRBJ1-6, reads KAGVTQTPRYLIKTRGQQVTLSCSPISGHRSVSWYQQTPGQGLQFLFEYFSETQRNKGNFPGRFSGRQFSNSRSEMNVSTLELGDSALYLCASSLETGEGNSPLHFGNGTRLTVT.

The chain uses TRBV28 and TRBJ1-1; tentative D call: TRBD1 (5 bases). The CDR3 contains 13 residues. The germline V and J ends were trimmed by 7 bases and 6 bases, with 15 bases remaining between them. CDR1 is MDHEN and CDR2 is SYDVKM in the germline V gene. The CDR3 DNA reads TGTGCCAGCACGATCTCGGACATATCTGAAGCTTTCTTT. Protein sequence: CASTISDISEAFF. The entire variable domain, with the rest obtained from reference TRBV28 and TRBJ1-1, is as follows: DVKVTQSSRYLVKRTGEKVFLECVQDMDHENMFWYRQDPGLGLRLIYFSYDVKMKEKGDIPEGYSVSREKKERFSLILESASTNQTSMYLCASTISDISEAFFGQGTRLTVV.

This rearrangement joins TRBV12-3 or TRBV12-4 to TRBJ1-2; possible D gene TRBD1, 6 bases. The germline V and J ends were trimmed by 6 bases and 2 bases, with 10 bases remaining between them. CDR3 size: 13 residues. CDR3: CASSPQGNYGYTF. CDR3 bases: TGTGCCAGCAGCCCCCAGGGGAACTATGGCTACACCTTC.

The chain joins TRBV5-1 to TRBJ2-5; TRBD2 matches 10 bases. Germline V gene sequence: CDR1 SGHRS, CDR2 YFSETQ. V lost 4 bases, J lost 5 bases, and 11 bases stayed unmatched. The CDR3 is 16 residues long. CDR3 in amino acids: CASSVGLAGGSETQYF. The CDR3, as DNA: TGCGCCAGCAGCGTTGGTTTAGCGGGAGGATCGGAGACCCAGTACTTC.